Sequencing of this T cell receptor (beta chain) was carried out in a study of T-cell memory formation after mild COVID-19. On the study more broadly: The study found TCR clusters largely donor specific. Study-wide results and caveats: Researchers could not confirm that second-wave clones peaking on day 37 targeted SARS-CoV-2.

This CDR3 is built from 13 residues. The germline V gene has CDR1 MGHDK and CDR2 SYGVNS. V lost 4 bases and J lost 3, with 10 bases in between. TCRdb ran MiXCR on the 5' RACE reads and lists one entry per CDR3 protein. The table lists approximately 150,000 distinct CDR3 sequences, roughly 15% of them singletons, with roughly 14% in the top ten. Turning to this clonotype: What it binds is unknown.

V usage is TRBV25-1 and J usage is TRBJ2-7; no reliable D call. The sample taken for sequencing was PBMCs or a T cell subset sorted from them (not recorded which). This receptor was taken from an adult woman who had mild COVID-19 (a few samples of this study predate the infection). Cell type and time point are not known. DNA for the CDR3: TGTGCCAGCAGTGTTGGCGGAAACTACGAGCAGTACTTC. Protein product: CASSVGGNYEQYF.